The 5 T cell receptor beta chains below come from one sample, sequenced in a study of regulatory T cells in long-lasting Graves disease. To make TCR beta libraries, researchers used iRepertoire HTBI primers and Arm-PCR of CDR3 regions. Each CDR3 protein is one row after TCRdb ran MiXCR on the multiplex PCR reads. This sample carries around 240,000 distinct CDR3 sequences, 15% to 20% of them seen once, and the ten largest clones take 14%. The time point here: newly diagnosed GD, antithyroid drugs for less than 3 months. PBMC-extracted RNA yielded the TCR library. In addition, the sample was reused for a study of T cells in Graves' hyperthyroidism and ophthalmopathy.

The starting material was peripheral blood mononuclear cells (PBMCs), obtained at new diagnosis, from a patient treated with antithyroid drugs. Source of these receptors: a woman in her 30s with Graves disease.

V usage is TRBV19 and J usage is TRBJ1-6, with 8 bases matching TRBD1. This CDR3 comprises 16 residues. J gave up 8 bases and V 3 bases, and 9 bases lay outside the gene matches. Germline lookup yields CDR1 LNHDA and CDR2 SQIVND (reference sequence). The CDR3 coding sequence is TGTGCCAGTAGTATCAACGGACAGGGCGGCGATTCACCCCTCCACTTT. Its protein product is CASSINGQGGDSPLHF.

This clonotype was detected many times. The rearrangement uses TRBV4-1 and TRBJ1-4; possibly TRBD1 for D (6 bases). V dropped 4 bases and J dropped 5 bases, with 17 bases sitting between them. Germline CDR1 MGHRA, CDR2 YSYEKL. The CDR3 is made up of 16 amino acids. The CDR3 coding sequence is TGCGCCAGCAGCCGGGGGTGGGGCAGGGGAAATGAAAAACTGTTTTTT. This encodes CASSRGWGRGNEKLFF.

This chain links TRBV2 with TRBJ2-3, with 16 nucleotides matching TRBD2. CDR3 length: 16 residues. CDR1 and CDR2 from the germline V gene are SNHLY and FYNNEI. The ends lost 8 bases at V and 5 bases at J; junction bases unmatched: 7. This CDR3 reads CASGGLAGGREDTQYF. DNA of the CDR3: TGTGCCAGCGGGGGACTAGCGGGGGGGCGTGAAGATACGCAGTATTTT.

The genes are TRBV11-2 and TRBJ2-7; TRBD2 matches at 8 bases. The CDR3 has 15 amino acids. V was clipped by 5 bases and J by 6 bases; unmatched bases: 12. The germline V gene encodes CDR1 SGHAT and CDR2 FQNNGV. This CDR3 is CASSQVGTRWSEQYF. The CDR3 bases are TGTGCCAGCAGCCAGGTAGGGACTAGATGGAGCGAGCAGTACTTC.

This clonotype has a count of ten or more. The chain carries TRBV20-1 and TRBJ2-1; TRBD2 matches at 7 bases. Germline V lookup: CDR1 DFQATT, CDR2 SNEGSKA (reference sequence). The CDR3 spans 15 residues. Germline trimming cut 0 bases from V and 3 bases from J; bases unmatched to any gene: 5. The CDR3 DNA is TGCAGTGCTAGAGATTCTAGCGGCTTCTACAATGAGCAGTTCTTC. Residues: CSARDSSGFYNEQFF.